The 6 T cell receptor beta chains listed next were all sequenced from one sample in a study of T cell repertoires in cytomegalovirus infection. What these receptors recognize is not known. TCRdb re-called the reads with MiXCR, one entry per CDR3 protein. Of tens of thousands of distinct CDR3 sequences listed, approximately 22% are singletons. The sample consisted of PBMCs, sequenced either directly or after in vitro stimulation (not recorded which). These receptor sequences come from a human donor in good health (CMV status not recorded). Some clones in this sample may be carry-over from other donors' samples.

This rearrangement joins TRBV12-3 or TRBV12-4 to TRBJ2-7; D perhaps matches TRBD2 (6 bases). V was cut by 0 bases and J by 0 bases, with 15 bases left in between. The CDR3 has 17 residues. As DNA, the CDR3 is TGTGCCAGCAGTTTAGCGCGGGGCGGAGGGAGCTCCTACGAGCAGTACTTC. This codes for CASSLARGGGSSYEQYF.

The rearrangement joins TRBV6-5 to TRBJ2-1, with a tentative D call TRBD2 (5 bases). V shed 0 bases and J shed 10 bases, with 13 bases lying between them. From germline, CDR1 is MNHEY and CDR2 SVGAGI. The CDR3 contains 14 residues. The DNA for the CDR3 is TGTGCCAGCAGTTACTCCACTAGGTCTGGGGAGCAGTTCTTC. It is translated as CASSYSTRSGEQFF.

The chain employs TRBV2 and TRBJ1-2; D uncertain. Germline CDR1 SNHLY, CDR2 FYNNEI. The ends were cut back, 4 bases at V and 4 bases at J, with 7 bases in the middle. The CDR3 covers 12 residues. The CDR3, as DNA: TGTGCCAGCAGTGCCGGGGTCTATGGCTACACCTTC. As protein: CASSAGVYGYTF.

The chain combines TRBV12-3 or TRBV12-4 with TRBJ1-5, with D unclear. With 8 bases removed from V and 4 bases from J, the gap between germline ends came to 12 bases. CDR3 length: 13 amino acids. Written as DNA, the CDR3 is TGTGCCAGCTCGCCGGGTAAAAATCAGCCCCAGCATTTT. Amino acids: CASSPGKNQPQHF.

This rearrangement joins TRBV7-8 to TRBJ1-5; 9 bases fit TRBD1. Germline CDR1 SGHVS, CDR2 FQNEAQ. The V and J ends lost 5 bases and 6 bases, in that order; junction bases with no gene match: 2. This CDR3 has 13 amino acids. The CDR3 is CASSRTGAQPQHF. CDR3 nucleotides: TGTGCCAGCAGCCGGACAGGGGCTCAGCCCCAGCATTTT. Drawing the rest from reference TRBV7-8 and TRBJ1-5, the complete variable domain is GAGVSQSPRYKVAKRGQDVALRCDPISGHVSLFWYQQALGQGPEFLTYFQNEAQLDKSGLPSDRFFAERPEGSVSTLKIQRTQQEDSAVYLCASSRTGAQPQHFGDGTRLSIL.

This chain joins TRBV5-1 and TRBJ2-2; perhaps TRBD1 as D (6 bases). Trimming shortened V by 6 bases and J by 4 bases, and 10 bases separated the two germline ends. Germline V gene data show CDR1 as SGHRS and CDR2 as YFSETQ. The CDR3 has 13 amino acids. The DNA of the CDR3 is TGCGCCAGCAAGGGCAGGGGCACCGGGGAGCTGTTTTTT. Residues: CASKGRGTGELFF.